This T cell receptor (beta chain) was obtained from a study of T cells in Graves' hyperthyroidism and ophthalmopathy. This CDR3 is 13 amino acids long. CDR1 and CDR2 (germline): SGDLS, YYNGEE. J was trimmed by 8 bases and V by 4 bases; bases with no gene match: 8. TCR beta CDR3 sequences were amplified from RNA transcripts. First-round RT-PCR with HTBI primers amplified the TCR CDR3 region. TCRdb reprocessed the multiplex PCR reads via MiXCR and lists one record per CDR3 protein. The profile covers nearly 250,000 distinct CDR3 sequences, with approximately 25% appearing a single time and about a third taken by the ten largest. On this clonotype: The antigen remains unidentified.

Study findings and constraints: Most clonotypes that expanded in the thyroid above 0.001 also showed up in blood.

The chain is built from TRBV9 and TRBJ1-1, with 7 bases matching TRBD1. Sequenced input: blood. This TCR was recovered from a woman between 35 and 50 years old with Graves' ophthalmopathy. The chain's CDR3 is CASSQTGTEEAFF. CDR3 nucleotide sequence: TGTGCCAGCAGCCAAACCGGGACAGAAGAAGCTTTCTTT.